Below, one T cell receptor (beta chain) is given with its context. Measured with immunoSEQ multiplex PCR; TCRdb has only the in-frame clones, and not every one. This sample has fewer than 75,000 clones, with roughly 87% found just once. This sample was included in a study of OX40 agonist ivuxolimab in advanced cancers. Study-wide background: Three partial responders included one hepatocellular carcinoma patient and two cutaneous melanoma patients.

Patients were ruled out by autoimmune disease history or systemic immunosuppression. The CDR3 extends over 13 amino acids. In germline, CDR1 is WNHNN, CDR2 SYGVQD (reference sequence). The V end lost 6 bases, the J end lost 1 base, and 9 bases lay between the germline ends. The clonotype originates from an adult with an advanced solid tumor such as melanoma, head and neck, liver or kidney cancer. This material consisted of CD4+ or CD8+ T cells sorted from blood, taken in a trial of the OX40 agonist ivuxolimab. V is TRBV10-1 and J is TRBJ1-1; D is uncertain. CDR3 in DNA: TGCGCCAGCAGGGACGGTTGGAACACTGAAGCTTTCTTT. This sequence encodes CASRDGWNTEAFF.